This entry lists 27 T cell receptor beta chains sequenced from one sample in a study of Ad26.COV2.S vaccination and SARS-CoV-2 variants. Treatment in this sample: approximately 18 received Ad26.COV2.S at low or high dose, single or two shots; about five received placebo; per-sample allocation not given. At day 63 after the first vaccine or placebo injection, samples were drawn. Using immunoSEQ multiplex PCR, the repertoire was profiled, and TCRdb retains in-frame clones only, with some absent. Of hundreds of thousands of clones in the sample, about 86% were seen once. Source: peripheral blood, taken in a trial of Ad26.COV2.S vaccine versus placebo. The receptor set was obtained from a person aged 18-60 years who received the Ad26.COV2.S COVID-19 vaccine or a placebo.

CDR3 in amino acids: CASSIARAGFNYGYTF. The CDR3 region has the DNA TGTGCCAGTAGTATAGCCCGGGCAGGTTTTAACTATGGCTACACCTTC. The chain is built from TRBV19 and TRBJ1-2; D unresolved. The CDR3 covers 16 residues. CDR1 is LNHDA and CDR2 is SQIVND in the germline V gene (reference sequence). V was trimmed by 1 base and J by 1 base, leaving 13 bases between them.

The rearrangement links TRBV5-6 to TRBJ2-7, with 7 positions matching TRBD1. CDR3 size: 14 residues. V was clipped by 4 bases and J by 4 bases; unmatched bases: 8. Germline V CDR1 and CDR2: SGHDT, YYEEEE. In DNA form, the CDR3 reads TGTGCCAGCAGCCGCCGGGACAGATTATACGAGCAGTACTTC. It yields the protein CASSRRDRLYEQYF.

Here the CDR3 reads CASSPRRDGGQFF. The CDR3 nucleotides read TGTGCCAGCAGCCCAAGGAGGGATGGTGGGCAGTTCTTC. The chain links TRBV6-2 or TRBV6-3 to TRBJ2-1, with D perhaps matching TRBD2 (6 bases). Trimming stripped 6 bases from V and 12 bases from J, with 18 bases between. This CDR3 spans 13 amino acids. Germline V gene data show CDR1 as MNHEY and CDR2 as SVGEGT.

The V gene is TRBV4-3, the J gene TRBJ2-7; D remains unclear. Trimming stripped 3 bases from V and 6 bases from J, with 18 bases between. This CDR3 is 15 amino acids long. Germline V gene sequence: CDR1 LGHNA, CDR2 YSLEER. The CDR3 nucleotides read TGCGCCAGCAGCCAGGCATACGGATCTGCAGCCGAGCAGTACTTC. This gives the protein CASSQAYGSAAEQYF.

The chain recombines TRBV7-9 with TRBJ2-1; D ambiguous. The CDR3 spans 13 residues. V lost 4 bases, J lost 0 bases, and 4 bases lay in between. Germline loops: CDR1 SEHNR, CDR2 FQNEAQ (reference sequence). For the CDR3, the DNA is TGTGCCAGCAGCTCCAGCTCCTACAATGAGCAGTTCTTC. Translating it yields CASSSSSYNEQFF.

This clone has just one count. The chain carries TRBV16 and TRBJ1-2; D is perhaps TRBD1 (5 bases). Germline assignment: CDR1 KGHSY and CDR2 FQNENV. The CDR3 loop spans 13 amino acids. Trimming cost V 3 bases and J 5 bases, with 10 bases left between them. The CDR3 spells CASSQGRGYGYTF. The CDR3 DNA sequence: TGTGCCAGCAGCCAGGGACGGGGTTATGGCTACACCTTC. The full variable domain, with the rest looked up from reference TRBV16 and TRBJ1-2, is GEEVAQTPKHLVRGEGQKAKLYCAPIKGHSYVFWYQQVLKNEFKFLISFQNENVFDETGMPKERFSAKCLPNSPCSLEIQATKLEDSAVYFCASSQGRGYGYTFGSGTRLTVV.

The chain has TRBV5-6 and TRBJ1-4; D is unclear. This CDR3 region has 14 residues. The germline gives CDR1 SGHDT, CDR2 YYEEEE. V gave up 2 bases and J gave up 4 bases, with 9 bases separating them. This CDR3 reads CASSLGHGNEKLFF. CDR3 bases: TGTGCCAGCAGCTTAGGTCATGGTAATGAAAAACTGTTTTTT.

This rearrangement joins TRBV6-2 or TRBV6-3 to TRBJ2-3; no clear D. The V gene's germline CDR1 is MNHEY and CDR2 SVGEGT. The CDR3 runs 11 residues. Trimming stripped 5 bases from V and 1 base from J, with 1 base between. CDR3: CASSRTDTQYF. The CDR3 nucleotides are TGTGCCAGCAGTCGCACAGATACGCAGTATTTT.

The V call is TRBV5-1, the J call TRBJ2-2; either TRBD1 or TRBD2 may supply D (6 bases each). Germline V gene sequence: CDR1 SGHRS, CDR2 YFSETQ. This CDR3 region has 16 residues. Trimming cost V 1 base and J 3 bases, with 13 bases left between them. The CDR3 is CASSLRGGLDTGELFF. CDR3 bases: TGCGCCAGCAGCTTGCGAGGGGGGTTGGACACCGGGGAGCTGTTTTTT. Using reference TRBV5-1 and TRBJ2-2 for the parts outside the CDR3, the full variable domain is KAGVTQTPRYLIKTRGQQVTLSCSPISGHRSVSWYQQTPGQGLQFLFEYFSETQRNKGNFPGRFSGRQFSNSRSEMNVSTLELGDSALYLCASSLRGGLDTGELFFGEGSRLTVL.

The chain joins TRBV12-3 or TRBV12-4 to TRBJ2-1; D is possibly TRBD2 (5 bases). The CDR3 runs to 12 residues. The V end was cut by 5 bases, the J end by 14 bases, with 16 bases between. The CDR3 protein is CASSIDGMVEFF. The CDR3 bases are TGTGCCAGCAGTATTGACGGGATGGTGGAGTTCTTC.

This sequence joins TRBV19 and TRBJ1-2; possibly TRBD1 for D (5 bases). The CDR3 runs to 13 residues. Germline V lookup: CDR1 LNHDA, CDR2 SQIVND (reference sequence). Trimming removed 6 bases at V and 3 bases at J, with 11 bases between. DNA for the CDR3: TGTGCCAGTAGGTTGGGGGTTGACTATGGCTACACCTTC. Translation: CASRLGVDYGYTF.

The chain is built from TRBV28 and TRBJ1-2, with D perhaps TRBD1 (5 bases). Germline-derived CDR1 and CDR2 are MDHEN and SYDVKM. The length of the CDR3 is 16 residues. Trimming pared 7 bases from V and 4 bases from J, leaving 22 bases between. CDR3 protein: CASTLVAGNGGYGYTF. For the CDR3, the DNA is TGTGCCAGCACTCTCGTCGCAGGGAATGGGGGCTATGGCTACACCTTC.

The V call is TRBV6-6, the J call TRBJ2-1; D unclear. V was clipped by 7 bases and J by 6 bases, with 13 bases between them. CDR1 and CDR2 from the germline V gene are MNHNY and SVGAGI (reference sequence). CDR3 size: 13 residues. CDR3 protein: CASTSHPRNEQFF. CDR3 in DNA: TGTGCCAGCACCAGCCACCCACGCAATGAGCAGTTCTTC.

The sample holds a few counts of this clone. This chain links TRBV7-8 with TRBJ1-1; TRBD1 aligns across 9 bases. V gave up 2 bases and J gave up 4 bases; unmatched junction bases: 2. This CDR3 has 14 residues. The germline CDR1 and CDR2 sequences are SGHVS and FQNEAQ. The CDR3 spells CASSLLQGATEAFF. CDR3 DNA sequence: TGTGCCAGCAGCTTACTACAGGGGGCCACTGAAGCTTTCTTT.

In DNA form, the CDR3 reads TGCGCCAGCAGCCAAGAGGGGTGGGGCTACAATGAGCAGTTCTTC. Its protein is CASSQEGWGYNEQFF. This chain joins TRBV4-1 and TRBJ2-1; D remains unclear. CDR3 length: 15 residues. The germline V gene has CDR1 MGHRA and CDR2 YSYEKL. The V end was cut by 0 bases, the J end by 3 bases, with 9 bases between.

The chain recombines TRBV11-2 with TRBJ2-7, with TRBD2 identical over 7 bases. The V segment lost 3 bases and the J segment 0 bases; nucleotides outside the gene matches: 2. This CDR3 is 14 amino acids long. CDR1 is SGHAT, CDR2 FQNNGV, per germline. The CDR3 loop is CASSLGGSSYEQYF. The CDR3 DNA reads TGTGCCAGCAGCTTGGGAGGGAGCTCCTACGAGCAGTACTTC.

The rearrangement joins TRBV7-2 to TRBJ2-3, with D unresolved. Germline V gene lookup returns CDR1 SGHTA and CDR2 FQGNSA. The CDR3 loop spans 15 amino acids. V was trimmed by 6 bases and J by 0 bases, leaving 13 bases between them. The CDR3 coding sequence is TGTGCCAGCAGTCTTTGGGTTGGCAGCACAGATACGCAGTATTTT. It yields the protein CASSLWVGSTDTQYF. Full variable domain (missing parts from reference TRBV7-2 and TRBJ2-3): GAGVSQSPSNKVTEKGKDVELRCDPISGHTALYWYRQSLGQGLEFLIYFQGNSAPDKSGLPSDRFSAERTGGSVSTLTIQRTQQEDSAVYLCASSLWVGSTDTQYFGPGTRLTVL.

The V call is TRBV9, the J call TRBJ1-2; no reliable D call. Trimming cost V 2 bases and J 4 bases, with 6 bases left between them. CDR1 SGDLS and CDR2 YYNGEE come from the germline V gene. There are 12 residues in the CDR3. In nucleotides, the CDR3 is TGTGCCAGCAGCGTGAGTTTCTATGGCTACACCTTC. This encodes CASSVSFYGYTF. The variable domain in full, with the rest retrieved from reference TRBV9 and TRBJ1-2, is DSGVTQTPKHLITATGQRVTLRCSPRSGDLSVYWYQQSLDQGLQFLIQYYNGEERAKGNILERFSAQQFPDLHSELNLSSLELGDSALYFCASSVSFYGYTFGSGTRLTVV.

V and J are TRBV7-2 and TRBJ2-5; TRBD2 matches at 13 bases. The V gene end was trimmed by 5 bases and the J gene end by 5 bases; junction bases not matched to a gene: 8. The length of the CDR3 is 16 residues. CDR1 is SGHTA and CDR2 is FQGNSA in the germline V gene. CDR3 DNA: TGTGCCAGCAGCATTACTAGCGGGAGGGTTAAGGAGACCCAGTACTTC. Protein: CASSITSGRVKETQYF.

The J gene is TRBJ2-2, the V gene TRBV11-1; 9 bases match TRBD1. Unmatched junction bases numbered 8, after V lost 5 bases and J lost 4 bases. This CDR3 contains 16 residues. Germline assignment: CDR1 SGHAT and CDR2 FQDESV (reference sequence). The CDR3 reads CASSRRDRDATGELFF. Here the CDR3 DNA reads TGTGCCAGCAGCAGGCGGGACAGGGATGCCACCGGGGAGCTGTTTTTT.

The chain has TRBV4-3 and TRBJ1-6, with 8 bases lining up with TRBD1. This CDR3 comprises 15 residues. V shed 4 bases and J 7 bases; nucleotides not matched to a gene: 6. Germline lookup yields CDR1 LGHNA and CDR2 YSLEER. The CDR3 coding sequence is TGCGCCAGCAGCCTAGGGACAGGCCACAATTCACCCCTCCACTTT. It specifies CASSLGTGHNSPLHF.

This clone was observed a handful of times. This chain connects TRBV18 to TRBJ1-5, with D hard to call. The V and J ends lost 3 bases and 4 bases respectively, with 13 bases between them. This CDR3 has 15 residues. Germline V gene sequence: CDR1 KGHSH, CDR2 LQKENI. The CDR3 DNA reads TGTGCCAGCTCACCCGAAATCATAGGAAATCAGCCCCAGCATTTT. This translates into CASSPEIIGNQPQHF.

The chain employs TRBV24-1 and TRBJ1-2; possibly TRBD1 for D (5 bases). Germline V CDR1 and CDR2: KGHDR, SFDVKD. V was shortened by 4 bases and J by 5 bases, with 7 bases between the two germline ends. The CDR3 totals 12 residues. CDR3 amino acids: CATSDGGYGYTF. In DNA, the CDR3 is TGTGCCACCAGTGACGGGGGATATGGCTACACCTTC.

This clone was seen once. The J gene is TRBJ2-7, the V gene TRBV7-2; 11 bases fit TRBD1. The CDR3 has 14 residues. Germline V CDR1 and CDR2: SGHTA, FQGNSA. V lost 5 bases and J lost 5; bases outside the gene matches: 5. CDR3 nucleotides: TGTGCCAGCAGCCCTCGGGACAGGGGGAACGAGCAGTACTTC. It specifies CASSPRDRGNEQYF.

This chain joins TRBV11-3 and TRBJ2-1, with D unclear. In germline, CDR1 is SGHNT, CDR2 YENEEA. V dropped 1 base and J dropped 12 bases, with 16 bases sitting between them. This CDR3 comprises 14 residues. The CDR3 region is CASSLVASSSVQFF. As DNA, the CDR3 is TGTGCCAGCAGCTTAGTGGCCTCCAGTTCGGTGCAGTTCTTC.

This chain uses TRBV11-2 with TRBJ2-3, with 7 positions matching TRBD2. V was clipped by 3 bases and J by 4 bases; unmatched bases: 7. Germline V lookup: CDR1 SGHAT, CDR2 FQNNGV. The CDR3 has 15 amino acids. Here the CDR3 reads CASSFPPSGADTQYF. Here the CDR3 DNA reads TGTGCCAGCAGCTTCCCCCCTAGCGGCGCAGATACGCAGTATTTT.

The chain joins TRBV11-2 to TRBJ2-6; no clear D gene. V dropped 5 bases and J dropped 4 bases, with 12 bases sitting between them. Germline V gene lookup returns CDR1 SGHAT and CDR2 FQNNGV. This CDR3 has 15 amino acids. In nucleotides, the CDR3 is TGTGCCAGCAGCCGGACGGCTGGCGGGGCCAACGTCCTGACTTTC. Translating gives CASSRTAGGANVLTF.